The next 30 T cell receptor beta chains were all read from a single sample in a study of cytomegalovirus exposure and HLA in healthy donors. A multiplex PCR was run with 60 Vbeta primers and 13 Jbeta primers. Sequencing used immunoSEQ multiplex PCR; TCRdb keeps in-frame clones, though not all of them. The repertoire holds 100,000 to 150,000 clones, around 76% seen once, with approximately 1.7% in the top ten. The sample was PBMCs. The source is a woman aged 50 to 60 in good health and CMV-seronegative.

The rearrangement links TRBV4-2 to TRBJ2-1; a weak D match, TRBD2 (5 bases). V lost 1 base and J 1 base, leaving 5 bases between the germline ends. CDR1 and CDR2 from the germline V gene are LGHNA and YNFKEQ. The length of the CDR3 is 14 residues. CDR3 DNA sequence: TGTGCCAGCAGCCAAGCGGGATCCTACAATGAGCAGTTCTTC. Translated: CASSQAGSYNEQFF.

The genes are TRBV6-5 and TRBJ2-7; 7 nucleotides line up with TRBD2. CDR1 MNHEY and CDR2 SVGAGI come from the germline V gene. There are 13 residues in the CDR3. V dropped 6 bases and J dropped 3; count of bases not matched to a gene: 5. CDR3 loop: CASRPSGDYEQYV. For the CDR3, the DNA is TGTGCCAGCAGACCTAGCGGAGACTACGAGCAGTACGTC.

In this sample, this clone turned up once. The rearrangement uses TRBV30 and TRBJ1-3; D is unresolved. CDR1 and CDR2 from the germline V gene are GTSNPN and SVGIG (reference sequence). This CDR3 has 12 residues. The DNA for the CDR3 is TGTGCTCACCGCAGGCGTGGAAACACCATATATTTT. This encodes CAHRRRGNTIYF.

The gene calls are TRBV25-1 and TRBJ1-5, with D tentatively TRBD1 (5 bases). V shed 2 bases and J shed 4 bases, with 18 bases lying between them. The CDR3 totals 17 residues. The germline CDR1 and CDR2 sequences are MGHDK and SYGVNS. CDR3 sequence reads: CASSEAKGPILNQPQHF. The CDR3 DNA follows: TGTGCCAGCAGTGAAGCTAAGGGGCCCATCCTGAATCAGCCCCAGCATTTT.

The chain is built from TRBV5-1 and TRBJ1-1; 7 positions match TRBD1. V lost 5 bases and J lost 5; bases outside the gene matches: 6. There are 13 residues in the CDR3. CDR1 and CDR2 from the germline V gene are SGHRS and YFSETQ. CDR3 nucleotide sequence: TGCGCCAGCAGACCATCAGGGGGTACTGAAGCTTTCTTT. This codes for CASRPSGGTEAFF.

This chain joins TRBV7-8 and TRBJ1-5; TRBD1 matches 7 bases. With 0 bases clipped from V and 6 bases from J, the junction kept 5 bases outside the gene matches. The length of the CDR3 is 15 residues. Germline assignment: CDR1 SGHVS and CDR2 FQNEAQ. This CDR3 is CASSLAGGGGQPQHF. The DNA for the CDR3 is TGTGCCAGCAGCTTAGCAGGAGGGGGCGGTCAGCCCCAGCATTTT.

This clone was observed a handful of times. J is TRBJ2-3 and V is TRBV6-5, with 8 bases identical to TRBD1. After removal of 4 bases from V and 5 bases from J, the junction contained 5 bases not matched to a gene. Germline assignment: CDR1 MNHEY and CDR2 SVGAGI. The CDR3 consists of 14 residues. The CDR3 DNA reads as TGTGCCAGCAGTTCGGGACAGGCAATAGATACGCAGTATTTT. Encoded protein: CASSSGQAIDTQYF.

This chain links TRBV7-2 with TRBJ2-2; D perhaps matches TRBD1 (6 bases). CDR1 SGHTA and CDR2 FQGNSA come from the germline V gene. The CDR3 totals 16 residues. V lost 1 base, J lost 8 bases, and 17 bases lay in between. The CDR3 DNA is TGTGCCAGCAGCTTAGGGGGGCGCATGGATCGGGGGGAGCTGTTTTTT. It codes for CASSLGGRMDRGELFF.

The V and J genes are TRBV2 and TRBJ2-3; tentatively, D is TRBD2 (5 bases). With 6 bases removed from V and 2 bases from J, the gap between germline ends came to 18 bases. Germline V gene sequence: CDR1 SNHLY, CDR2 FYNNEI. The CDR3 sequence is 16 residues long. The CDR3 here is CASRGSDRRFTDTQYF. The CDR3 DNA is TGTGCCAGCAGGGGATCAGACCGGAGGTTCACAGATACGCAGTATTTT.

CDR3 region: CASSVGQGQLLGYTF. CDR3 in DNA: TGTGCCAGCAGTGTGGGACAGGGCCAGCTCCTGGGCTACACCTTC. The chain uses TRBV6-1 and TRBJ1-2, with 9 bases identical to TRBD1. The V segment lost 4 bases and the J segment 8 bases; nucleotides outside the gene matches: 11. The CDR3 length is 15 residues. From germline, CDR1 is MNHNS and CDR2 SASEGT.

J is TRBJ2-1 and V is TRBV9; D gene uncertain. The CDR3 sequence is 15 residues long. Trimming removed 0 bases from V and 2 bases from J, with 9 bases in between. Germline loops: CDR1 SGDLS, CDR2 YYNGEE. The CDR3 reads CASSVESFPYNEQFF. CDR3 coding DNA: TGTGCCAGCAGCGTAGAGAGTTTCCCCTACAATGAGCAGTTCTTC.

The genes are TRBV9 and TRBJ2-7; 11 nucleotides align to TRBD2. The germline V gene has CDR1 SGDLS and CDR2 YYNGEE. CDR3 size: 14 residues. Unmatched junction bases numbered 1, after V lost 1 base and J lost 4 bases. CDR3 nucleotides: TGTGCCAGCAGCGTACTAGCGGGAGGATACGAGCAGTACTTC. Translating it yields CASSVLAGGYEQYF.

The chain's CDR3 is CASSLWSGEETQYF. CDR3 DNA sequence: TGTGCCAGCAGCCTCTGGTCAGGGGAAGAGACCCAGTACTTC. The chain links TRBV13 to TRBJ2-5; D might be TRBD1 (6 bases). Germline V CDR1 and CDR2: PRHDT, FYEKMQ (reference sequence). The V and J ends lost 5 bases and 3 bases respectively, with 13 bases between them. The CDR3 length is 14 residues.

V usage is TRBV6-1 and J usage is TRBJ2-7; TRBD2 matches 7 bases. The CDR3 is 15 amino acids. The germline V gene encodes CDR1 MNHNS and CDR2 SASEGT. V lost 8 bases and J lost 3; bases outside the gene matches: 13. CDR3: CASSEGAAGSYEQYF. CDR3 coding DNA: TGTGCCAGCTCAGAAGGGGCAGCGGGGAGCTACGAGCAGTACTTC.

The chain employs TRBV4-2 and TRBJ2-7, with D unresolved. Germline V lookup: CDR1 LGHNA, CDR2 YNFKEQ. The CDR3 length is 13 residues. Trimming took off 1 base at V and 3 bases at J, with 7 bases between the two ends. The CDR3 here is CASSQGYSYEQYF. The DNA for the CDR3 is TGTGCCAGCAGCCAAGGGTATAGCTACGAGCAGTACTTC.

The V call is TRBV7-3, the J call TRBJ1-4; TRBD1 matches 9 bases. The trim removed 2 bases at V and 2 bases at J, leaving 3 bases unmatched. The germline CDR1 and CDR2 sequences are SGHTA and FQGTGA. This CDR3 has 16 amino acids. The CDR3 sequence is CASSLGTGTTNEKLFF. In DNA, the CDR3 is TGTGCCAGCAGCTTAGGGACAGGGACCACTAATGAAAAACTGTTTTTT.

The chain links TRBV7-2 to TRBJ1-2; 9 nucleotides match TRBD1. Looked up from germline, CDR1 is SGHTA and CDR2 is FQGNSA. V trimming: 5 bases; J trimming: 8 bases; junction bases outside the gene matches: 6. The CDR3 length is 13 residues. The CDR3 DNA sequence: TGTGCCAGCAGCAAAGGGACAGGGAAAGGCTACACCTTC. Translation: CASSKGTGKGYTF.

The V call is TRBV5-6, the J call TRBJ2-7, with a tentative D call TRBD2 (5 bases). The germline CDR1 and CDR2 sequences are SGHDT and YYEEEE. The CDR3 length is 13 residues. The ends were cut back, 4 bases at V and 3 bases at J, with 11 bases in the middle. The CDR3, as DNA: TGTGCCAGCAGCCCCCGGGGAAACTACGAGCAGTACTTC. This translates into CASSPRGNYEQYF.

The gene calls are TRBV19 and TRBJ1-1; a possible D gene is TRBD1 (6 bases). CDR3 length: 14 residues. Trimming took 5 bases from V and 0 from J, leaving 10 bases between them. Germline lookup yields CDR1 LNHDA and CDR2 SQIVND (reference sequence). Here the CDR3 reads CASSRGGVNTEAFF. The CDR3 nucleotides are TGTGCCAGTAGTCGAGGGGGGGTGAACACTGAAGCTTTCTTT. Drawing the rest from reference TRBV19 and TRBJ1-1, the complete variable domain is DGGITQSPKYLFRKEGQNVTLSCEQNLNHDAMYWYRQDPGQGLRLIYYSQIVNDFQKGDIAEGYSVSREKKESFPLTVTSAQKNPTAFYLCASSRGGVNTEAFFGQGTRLTVV.

The V call is TRBV6-4, the J call TRBJ2-3; 7 nucleotides match TRBD2. Per germline, CDR1 MRHNA and CDR2 SNTAGT. Trimming at V came to 4 bases and at J to 0 bases, leaving 4 bases not matched to a gene. The CDR3 extends over 15 amino acids. The CDR3 DNA follows: TGTGCCAGCAGTGCCCAAGCGGGGAGCACAGATACGCAGTATTTT. Residues: CASSAQAGSTDTQYF.

In this sample, this clone turned up a few times. The genes are TRBV19 and TRBJ1-4; maybe TRBD1 (6 bases). The CDR3 loop spans 14 amino acids. V shed 5 bases and J shed 10 bases, with 17 bases lying between them. In germline, CDR1 is LNHDA, CDR2 SQIVND (reference sequence). CDR3 nucleotides: TGTGCCAGTAGTCCCCCCGGGGGGGCAAGAAAACTGTTTTTT. It encodes CASSPPGGARKLFF. The full variable domain, rest sourced from reference TRBV19 and TRBJ1-4, is DGGITQSPKYLFRKEGQNVTLSCEQNLNHDAMYWYRQDPGQGLRLIYYSQIVNDFQKGDIAEGYSVSREKKESFPLTVTSAQKNPTAFYLCASSPPGGARKLFFGSGTQLSVL.

This chain joins TRBV28 and TRBJ2-1; TRBD2 matches 8 bases. In germline, CDR1 is MDHEN, CDR2 SYDVKM. The CDR3 loop spans 16 amino acids. Trimming at V came to 6 bases and at J to 7 bases, leaving 14 bases not matched to a gene. The CDR3 spells CASRTQRERAQNEQFF. The CDR3 DNA is TGTGCCAGCAGAACTCAGCGGGAGAGGGCTCAGAATGAGCAGTTCTTC.

J is TRBJ1-1 and V is TRBV18, with D perhaps TRBD1 (6 bases). The CDR3 totals 14 residues. V lost 4 bases and J lost 0, with 9 bases in between. The germline gives CDR1 KGHSH, CDR2 LQKENI. The CDR3 reads CASSQGGMNTEAFF. CDR3 coding DNA: TGTGCCAGCTCACAGGGGGGGATGAACACTGAAGCTTTCTTT.

This sequence joins TRBV15 and TRBJ2-4, with 12 nucleotides matching TRBD2. Germline CDR1 LNHNV, CDR2 YYDKDF (reference sequence). The CDR3 runs to 16 residues. V shed 3 bases, J shed 11 bases, and the junction held 11 bases outside the gene matches. CDR3: CATSSALAGGGLLQYF. CDR3 bases: TGTGCCACCAGCAGCGCTCTAGCGGGGGGGGGTCTTCTTCAGTACTTC.

This chain joins TRBV5-8 and TRBJ1-4; 10 bases are shared with TRBD1. Trimming at V came to 5 bases and at J to 10 bases, leaving 8 bases not matched to a gene. CDR3 size: 14 residues. CDR1 SGHTS and CDR2 YDEGEE come from the germline V gene. The CDR3 DNA reads TGTGCCAGCAGTATCGGGACAGGGGCCATAAAACTGTTTTTT. This encodes CASSIGTGAIKLFF.

This sequence joins TRBV7-9 and TRBJ1-3; TRBD1 agrees at 8 bases. Germline trimming cut 2 bases from V and 0 bases from J; bases unmatched to any gene: 6. The germline CDR1 and CDR2 sequences are SEHNR and FQNEAQ (reference sequence). CDR3 size: 17 residues. The CDR3 DNA sequence: TGTGCCAGCAGCTTACTTGTCACAGGGGGCTCTGGAAACACCATATATTTT. The encoded protein is CASSLLVTGGSGNTIYF.

The rearrangement links TRBV10-2 to TRBJ2-5; D is unresolved. V lost 4 bases, J lost 5 bases, and 8 bases lay in between. Germline loops: CDR1 WSHSY, CDR2 SAAADI. The CDR3 extends over 12 amino acids. The CDR3 DNA reads TGCGCCAGCAGTGGGGCCCAGGAGACCCAGTACTTC. This gives the protein CASSGAQETQYF.

The chain couples TRBV7-3 to TRBJ2-1; tentative D call: TRBD2 (7 bases). Germline V lookup: CDR1 SGHTA, CDR2 FQGTGA. The CDR3 contains 18 residues. Trimming cost V 5 bases and J 5 bases, with 25 bases left between them. The CDR3 nucleotides read TGTGCCAGCAGCCGCCTTCTTCCTCAGGGGAGGGGAGACAATGAGCAGTTCTTC. Its translation: CASSRLLPQGRGDNEQFF.

The CDR3 protein is CASSPPGLAGVNEQFF. The DNA for the CDR3 is TGTGCCAGCTCACCTCCAGGACTAGCGGGAGTCAATGAGCAGTTCTTC. V usage is TRBV18 and J usage is TRBJ2-1, with 13 bases lining up with TRBD2. CDR1 KGHSH and CDR2 LQKENI come from the germline V gene. The CDR3 has 16 amino acids. V lost 3 bases and J lost 6; bases outside the gene matches: 5.

The V and J genes are TRBV19 and TRBJ2-1; D unresolved. From germline, CDR1 is LNHDA and CDR2 SQIVND (reference sequence). Trimming cost V 0 bases and J 6 bases, with 12 bases left between them. There are 15 residues in the CDR3. CDR3 protein: CASSIENSRINEQFF. The CDR3 DNA sequence: TGTGCCAGTAGTATAGAGAACTCGAGAATCAATGAGCAGTTCTTC.